The 11 T cell receptor beta chains below all came from one sample that was sequenced in a study of control samples from healthy donors and cancer patients (dated by TCRdb to the early 2020s). Library creation used the immunoSEQ multiplex PCR assay. TCRdb limited this immuneACCESS table to in-frame rearrangements with V and J called. A share of clones is missing; checked studies link under half to unresolved V genes, and the rest is unexplained. In this sample the table shows around 140,000 clones, over 85% of which occur a single time. About 7.6% of the sample rests with the top ten. The source material was PBMCs. Source of these receptors: a man aged 45-65 years with head and neck cancer.

The CDR3 protein is CASVGQGLGTEAFF. The DNA of the CDR3 is TGTGCCAGCGTGGGACAGGGGCTAGGCACTGAAGCTTTCTTT. V gene TRBV27 combines with J gene TRBJ1-1; 10 bases agree with TRBD1. The CDR3 has 14 residues. CDR1 MNHEY and CDR2 SMNVEV come from the germline V gene (reference sequence). Unmatched junction bases numbered 7, after V lost 8 bases and J lost 4 bases.

This clone occurred a few times. The CDR3 loop reads CASSLGQITEQFF. Written as DNA, the CDR3 is TGTGCCAGCAGCTTAGGCCAGATTACAGAGCAGTTCTTC. V and J are TRBV11-2 and TRBJ2-1; D unclear. Per germline, CDR1 SGHAT and CDR2 FQNNGV. The CDR3 loop spans 13 amino acids. V lost 1 base and J 10 bases, leaving 11 bases between the germline ends.

The chain is built from TRBV5-1 and TRBJ2-7; possibly TRBD2 for D (5 bases). CDR3 length: 15 amino acids. Between the trimmed V and J ends, which lost 3 bases and 2 bases, there was a span of 15 bases. CDR1 SGHRS and CDR2 YFSETQ come from the germline V gene. The CDR3 region is CASSSHPGSPYEQYF. For the CDR3, the DNA is TGCGCCAGCAGCTCCCACCCGGGAAGCCCCTACGAGCAGTACTTC. Based on the CDR3 plus reference TRBV5-1 and TRBJ2-7, the full variable domain is KAGVTQTPRYLIKTRGQQVTLSCSPISGHRSVSWYQQTPGQGLQFLFEYFSETQRNKGNFPGRFSGRQFSNSRSEMNVSTLELGDSALYLCASSSHPGSPYEQYFGPGTRLTVT.

The DNA for the CDR3 is TGTGCCAGTAGTATAACGGGGTGGGCCAAAAACATTCAGTACTTC. Protein product: CASSITGWAKNIQYF. This sequence joins TRBV19 and TRBJ2-4; a possible D gene is TRBD2 (5 bases). CDR1 LNHDA and CDR2 SQIVND come from the germline V gene (reference sequence). Trimming stripped 2 bases from V and 1 base from J, with 9 bases between. The CDR3 is 15 residues long.

Only a few counts were recorded for this clone. The CDR3 nucleotides read TGTGCCAGCAGCCCCCGACAGGGTCGAGAAAAACTGTTTTTT. This codes for CASSPRQGREKLFF. The V call is TRBV4-2, the J call TRBJ1-4; 7 bases are shared with TRBD1. Unmatched junction bases numbered 7, after V lost 4 bases and J lost 8 bases. The CDR3 totals 14 residues. Germline V CDR1 and CDR2: LGHNA, YNFKEQ.

This chain joins TRBV28 and TRBJ1-2; D may be TRBD1 (5 bases). The germline gives CDR1 MDHEN, CDR2 SYDVKM. The length of the CDR3 is 12 residues. With 3 bases removed from V and 5 bases from J, the gap between germline ends came to 7 bases. Here the CDR3 reads CASSLRGYGYTF. In DNA form, the CDR3 reads TGTGCCAGCAGTTTGCGGGGGTATGGCTACACCTTC.

This clone was seen only once. CDR3 loop: CASSLALRPDYNEQFF. The DNA of the CDR3 is TGTGCCAGCAGCTTGGCCTTACGCCCGGACTACAATGAGCAGTTCTTC. The V gene is TRBV5-8, the J gene TRBJ2-1; D is uncertain. Per germline, CDR1 SGHTS and CDR2 YDEGEE. The V and J ends lost 0 bases and 3 bases respectively, with 13 bases between them. This CDR3 comprises 16 residues.

CDR3 in amino acids: CASRNQGANIQYF. CDR3 bases: TGCGCCAGCAGGAATCAGGGGGCGAACATTCAGTACTTC. V usage is TRBV5-1 and J usage is TRBJ2-4, with TRBD1 matching 8 bases. CDR3 size: 13 residues. The V and J ends lost 5 bases and 7 bases, in that order; junction bases with no gene match: 5. CDR1 SGHRS and CDR2 YFSETQ come from the germline V gene. Combining the CDR3 with reference TRBV5-1 and TRBJ2-4 gives the whole variable domain KAGVTQTPRYLIKTRGQQVTLSCSPISGHRSVSWYQQTPGQGLQFLFEYFSETQRNKGNFPGRFSGRQFSNSRSEMNVSTLELGDSALYLCASRNQGANIQYFGAGTRLSVL.

This chain uses TRBV27 with TRBJ1-1; tentative D call: TRBD1 (5 bases). From germline, CDR1 is MNHEY and CDR2 SMNVEV (reference sequence). There are 13 residues in the CDR3. V shed 4 bases and J shed 8 bases, with 14 bases lying between them. The CDR3 DNA is TGTGCCAGCAGTTCCACCGGTGGGGGGGAAGCTTTCTTT. This encodes CASSSTGGGEAFF.

V and J are TRBV28 and TRBJ2-7, with TRBD2 matching 15 bases. The CDR3 consists of 16 residues. In germline, CDR1 is MDHEN, CDR2 SYDVKM. The V segment lost 5 bases and the J segment 9 bases; nucleotides outside the gene matches: 11. Here the CDR3 reads CASSPPGLAGGGGQYF. CDR3 in DNA: TGTGCCAGCAGTCCCCCGGGACTAGCGGGAGGCGGTGGGCAGTACTTC.

The chain carries TRBV21-1 and TRBJ2-2; whether TRBD1, the table's D call, matches the DNA was not checked. TRBV21-1 is flagged as a pseudogene. The CDR3 consists of 14 residues. The CDR3 loop is CASSNPHQGRELFF. CDR3 in DNA: TGTGCCAGCAGCAATCCTCATCAGGGTAGGGAGCTGTTTTTT.